This TCR beta chain stems from a study of human T cells and chemical hapten exposure. At the level of the study: Minor volume differences among pooled libraries chiefly drove per-sample TCR yield variation.

This sample's time point: healthy volunteer bleed at 2 weeks. The starting material, unfractionated whole blood, was used for total RNA extraction. The length of the CDR3 is 14 residues. Trimming shortened V by 7 bases and J by 6 bases, and 15 bases separated the two germline ends. Notes on this clonotype: Its target is unknown.

Overall study results and limits: There was no change with DPC sensitization in TCRs above 1 in 1000 frequency.

Unique molecular identifiers were attached to individual cDNA molecules within the library. Authors' processing steps: Sequenced samples showed a median of around 100,000 TCRs each, with counts running from roughly 23,000 to 700,000. TCRdb reanalysed the RACE reads using MiXCR and keeps one entry per CDR3 protein. The V and J calls come from TCRdb's annotation, not from the publication. Of 130,000 or so distinct CDR3 sequences in the sample, about 9% were seen once. The chain recombines TRBV12-3 or TRBV12-4 with TRBJ2-2; no clear D. The clonotype comes from a male donor in good health. Some clones in this sample may be carry-over from other donors' samples. Sequenced input: whole blood. The CDR3 here is CASNFGTRPGELFF. The CDR3, as DNA: TGTGCCAGCAACTTCGGAACAAGACCCGGGGAGCTGTTTTTT.